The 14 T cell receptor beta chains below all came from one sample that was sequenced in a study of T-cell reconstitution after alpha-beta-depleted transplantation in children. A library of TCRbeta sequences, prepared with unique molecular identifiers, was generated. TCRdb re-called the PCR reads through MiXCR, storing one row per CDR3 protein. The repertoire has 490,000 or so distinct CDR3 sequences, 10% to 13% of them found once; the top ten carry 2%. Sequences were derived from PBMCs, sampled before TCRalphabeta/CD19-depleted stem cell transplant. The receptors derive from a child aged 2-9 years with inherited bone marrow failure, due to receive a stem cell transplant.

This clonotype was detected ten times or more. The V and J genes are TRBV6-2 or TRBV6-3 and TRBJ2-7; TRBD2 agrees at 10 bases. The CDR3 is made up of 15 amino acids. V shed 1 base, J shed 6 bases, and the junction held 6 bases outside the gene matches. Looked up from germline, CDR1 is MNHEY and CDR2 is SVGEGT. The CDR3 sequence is CASSYYASGSGEQYF. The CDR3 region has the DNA TGTGCCAGCAGTTACTACGCTAGCGGGAGTGGCGAGCAGTACTTC.

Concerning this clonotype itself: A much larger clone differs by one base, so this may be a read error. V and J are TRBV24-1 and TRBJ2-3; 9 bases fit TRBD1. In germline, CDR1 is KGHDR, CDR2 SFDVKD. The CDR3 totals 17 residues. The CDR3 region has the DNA TGTGGCACCAGTGATTTGGGGACAGGGAGTCTTACAGATACGCAGTATTTT. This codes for CGTSDLGTGSLTDTQYF.

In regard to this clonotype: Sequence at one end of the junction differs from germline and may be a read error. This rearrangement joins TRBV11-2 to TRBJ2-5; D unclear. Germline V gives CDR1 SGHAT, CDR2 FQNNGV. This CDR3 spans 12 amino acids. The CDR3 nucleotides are TGTGCCAGCACCCATCCTCTACAGAACCCGCGGTTC. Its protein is CASTHPLQNPRF.

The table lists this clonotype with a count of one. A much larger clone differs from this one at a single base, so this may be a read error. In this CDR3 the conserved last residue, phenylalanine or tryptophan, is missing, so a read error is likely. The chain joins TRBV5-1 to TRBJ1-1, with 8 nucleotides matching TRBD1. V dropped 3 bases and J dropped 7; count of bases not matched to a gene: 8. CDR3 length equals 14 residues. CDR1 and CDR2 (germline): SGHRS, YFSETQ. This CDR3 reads CASSWGQDWSEAFV. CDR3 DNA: TGCGCCAGCAGCTGGGGACAGGATTGGAGTGAAGCTTTCGTT.

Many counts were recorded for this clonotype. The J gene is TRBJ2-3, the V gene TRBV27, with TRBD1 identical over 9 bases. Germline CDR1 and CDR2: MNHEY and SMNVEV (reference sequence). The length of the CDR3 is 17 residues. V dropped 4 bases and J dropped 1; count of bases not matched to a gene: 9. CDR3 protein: CASSSPTGGAGTDTQYF. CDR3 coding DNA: TGTGCCAGCAGTTCGCCGACAGGGGGTGCAGGCACAGATACGCAGTATTTT.

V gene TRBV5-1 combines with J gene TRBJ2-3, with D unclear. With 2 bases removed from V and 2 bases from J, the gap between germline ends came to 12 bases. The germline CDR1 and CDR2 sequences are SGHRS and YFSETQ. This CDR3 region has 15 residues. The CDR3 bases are TGCGCCAGCAGCTTATCCCGGAATCCCACAGATACGCAGTATTTT. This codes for CASSLSRNPTDTQYF.

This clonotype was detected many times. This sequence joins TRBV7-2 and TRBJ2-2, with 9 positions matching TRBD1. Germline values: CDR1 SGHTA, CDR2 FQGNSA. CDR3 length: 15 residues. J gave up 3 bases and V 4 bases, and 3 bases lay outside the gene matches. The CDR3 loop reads CASSSGDRDTGELFF. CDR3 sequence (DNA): TGTGCCAGCAGCTCAGGGGACAGGGACACCGGGGAGCTGTTTTTT.

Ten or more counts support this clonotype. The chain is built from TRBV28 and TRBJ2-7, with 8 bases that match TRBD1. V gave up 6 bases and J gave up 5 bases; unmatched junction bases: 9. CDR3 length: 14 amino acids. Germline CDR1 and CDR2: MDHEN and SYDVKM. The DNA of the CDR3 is TGTGCCAGCAGCCCCGGACAGGGAATAGACGAGCAGTACTTC. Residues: CASSPGQGIDEQYF.

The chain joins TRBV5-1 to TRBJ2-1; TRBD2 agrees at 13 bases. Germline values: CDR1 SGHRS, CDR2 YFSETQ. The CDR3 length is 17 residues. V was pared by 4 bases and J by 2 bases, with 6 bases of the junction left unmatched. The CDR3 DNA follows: TGCGCCAGCAGCCCAACGACTAGCGGGAGGACCTACAATGAGCAGTTCTTC. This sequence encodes CASSPTTSGRTYNEQFF.

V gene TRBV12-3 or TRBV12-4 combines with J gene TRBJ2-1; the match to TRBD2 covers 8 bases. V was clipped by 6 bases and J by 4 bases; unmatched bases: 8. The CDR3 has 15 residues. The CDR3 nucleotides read TGTGCCAGCAGCACAAGACTAGCGAGATACAATGAGCAGTTCTTC. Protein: CASSTRLARYNEQFF.

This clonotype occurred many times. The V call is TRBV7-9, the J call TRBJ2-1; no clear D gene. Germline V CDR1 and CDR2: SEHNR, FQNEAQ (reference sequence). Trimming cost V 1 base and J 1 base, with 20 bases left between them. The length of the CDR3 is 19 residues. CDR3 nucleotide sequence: TGTGCCAGCAGCTTAGGTTTTGGAAAGCGACTGGGTTCCTACAATGAGCAGTTCTTC. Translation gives CASSLGFGKRLGSYNEQFF.

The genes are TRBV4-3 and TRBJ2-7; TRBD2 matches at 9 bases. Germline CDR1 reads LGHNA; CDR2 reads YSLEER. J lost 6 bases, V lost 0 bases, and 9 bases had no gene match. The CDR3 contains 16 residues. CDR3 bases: TGCGCCAGCAGCCAAGATGGGCTAGCGGGAAACGTCGAGCAGTACTTC. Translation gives CASSQDGLAGNVEQYF.

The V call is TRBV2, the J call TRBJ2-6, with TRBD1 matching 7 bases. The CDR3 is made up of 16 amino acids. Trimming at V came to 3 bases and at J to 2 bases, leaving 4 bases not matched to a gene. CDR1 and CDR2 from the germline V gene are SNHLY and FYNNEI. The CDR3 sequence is CASSEPDRPGANVLTF. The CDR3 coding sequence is TGTGCCAGCAGTGAGCCGGACAGGCCTGGGGCCAACGTCCTGACTTTC. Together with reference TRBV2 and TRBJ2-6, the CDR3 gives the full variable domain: EPEVTQTPSHQVTQMGQEVILRCVPISNHLYFYWYRQILGQKVEFLVSFYNNEISEKSEIFDDQFSVERPDGSNFTLKIRSTKLEDSAMYFCASSEPDRPGANVLTFGAGSRLTVL.

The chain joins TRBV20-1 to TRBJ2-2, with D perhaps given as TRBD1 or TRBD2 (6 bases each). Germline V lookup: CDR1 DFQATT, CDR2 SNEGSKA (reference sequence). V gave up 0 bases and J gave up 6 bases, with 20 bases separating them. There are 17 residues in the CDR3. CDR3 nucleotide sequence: TGCAGTGCTAGAGATCATTCTTGGGGGGCCCGGGCCGGGGAGCTGTTTTTT. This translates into CSARDHSWGARAGELFF.